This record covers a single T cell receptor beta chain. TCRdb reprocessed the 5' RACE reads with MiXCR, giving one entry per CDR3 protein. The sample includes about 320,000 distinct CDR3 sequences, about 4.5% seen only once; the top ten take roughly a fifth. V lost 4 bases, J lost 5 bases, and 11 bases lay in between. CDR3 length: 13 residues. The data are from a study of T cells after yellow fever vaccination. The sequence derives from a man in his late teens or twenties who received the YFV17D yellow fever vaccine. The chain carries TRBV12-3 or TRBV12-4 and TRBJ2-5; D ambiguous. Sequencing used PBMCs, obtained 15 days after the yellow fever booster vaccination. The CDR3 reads CASSSSGPETQYF. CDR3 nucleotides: TGTGCCAGCAGTTCGTCCGGTCCCGAGACCCAGTACTTC.